This T cell receptor (beta chain) was sequenced for a study of regulatory T cells in long-lasting Graves disease. Time point here: newly diagnosed GD, antithyroid drugs for less than 3 months. PBMCs provided the RNA from which the TCR library was made. Per germline, CDR1 LGHDT and CDR2 YNNKEL (reference sequence). V lost 1 base and J 5 bases, leaving 9 bases between the germline ends. There are 13 residues in the CDR3. Findings and caveats of the study: Examination was confined to peripheral blood, excluding thyroid tissue. Favoring TRBV28, TRBJ1-2 and TRBJ2-5 was a feature seen in persistent disease.

Investigators prepared the TCR beta libraries by applying iRepertoire HTBI primers and Arm-PCR of CDR3 regions. MiXCR, run by TCRdb on the multiplex PCR reads, gives a single entry per CDR3 protein. This table holds under 300,000 distinct CDR3 sequences, 20% to 25% found once. To note about this clonotype: Its antigen is currently unknown.

The sequenced sample was peripheral blood mononuclear cells (PBMCs), obtained at new diagnosis, from a patient treated with antithyroid drugs. V gene TRBV3-1 combines with J gene TRBJ2-7; possible D gene TRBD2, 6 bases. The receptor was isolated from a female donor with Graves disease. The DNA of the CDR3 is TGTGCCAGCAGCCAAGTAGGAGGGCACGAGCAGTACTTC. Amino acids: CASSQVGGHEQYF.